This T cell receptor beta chain originates from a study of CD8 T cells in ankylosing spondylitis. TCRdb independently ran MiXCR on the 5' RACE reads; one entry per CDR3 protein. The data hold hundreds of thousands of distinct CDR3 sequences, with about 30% observed a single time. Study results and caveats: Roughly eight highly homologous variants made up a TCR beta motif that seemed to typify ankylosing spondylitis blood.

Comment on this clonotype: Its antigen is unknown.

The length of the CDR3 is 17 residues. Germline V gene data show CDR1 as SGHRS and CDR2 as YFSETQ. The ends were cut back, 2 bases at V and 2 bases at J, with 18 bases in the middle. The sample consisted of blood, either unsorted or a sorted T cell fraction (not recorded which). The sequence came from a male donor with ankylosing spondylitis or in good health (not recorded which). This rearrangement joins TRBV5-1 to TRBJ2-3, with TRBD2 as a possible D gene (6 bases). The CDR3 protein is CASSFHMMRDPTDTQYF. CDR3 nucleotides: TGCGCCAGCAGCTTTCACATGATGCGGGACCCCACAGATACGCAGTATTTT.